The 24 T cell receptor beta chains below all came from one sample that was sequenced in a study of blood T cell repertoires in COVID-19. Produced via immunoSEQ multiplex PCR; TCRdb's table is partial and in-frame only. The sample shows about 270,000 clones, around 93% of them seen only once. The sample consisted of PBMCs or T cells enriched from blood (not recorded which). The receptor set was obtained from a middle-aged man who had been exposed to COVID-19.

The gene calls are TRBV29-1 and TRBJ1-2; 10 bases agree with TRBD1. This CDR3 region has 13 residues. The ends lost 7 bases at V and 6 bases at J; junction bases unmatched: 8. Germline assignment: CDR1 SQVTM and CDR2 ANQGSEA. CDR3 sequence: CSGGDRGRDGYTF. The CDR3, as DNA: TGCAGCGGCGGGGACAGGGGACGTGATGGCTACACCTTC.

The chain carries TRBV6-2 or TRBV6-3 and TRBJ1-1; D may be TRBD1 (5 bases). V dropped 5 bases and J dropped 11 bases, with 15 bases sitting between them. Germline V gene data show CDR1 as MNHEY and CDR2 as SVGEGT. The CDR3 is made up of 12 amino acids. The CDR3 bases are TGTGCCAGCAGTGACCCGGCAGGGAAGGCTTTCTTT. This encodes CASSDPAGKAFF.

CDR3 sequence reads: CASSDRGAGDEQFF. For the CDR3, the DNA is TGTGCCAGCAGTGACAGGGGGGCCGGGGATGAGCAGTTCTTC. The chain employs TRBV6-1 and TRBJ2-1; weak D call: TRBD1 (7 bases). V lost 3 bases, J lost 8 bases, and 14 bases lay in between. Germline V gives CDR1 MNHNS, CDR2 SASEGT. The CDR3 has 14 residues.

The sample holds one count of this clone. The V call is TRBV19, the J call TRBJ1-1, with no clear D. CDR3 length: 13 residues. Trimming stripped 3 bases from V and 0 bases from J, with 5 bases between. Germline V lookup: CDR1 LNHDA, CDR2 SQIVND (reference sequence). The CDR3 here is CASSIGVNTEAFF. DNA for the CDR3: TGTGCCAGTAGTATCGGGGTGAACACTGAAGCTTTCTTT.

Written as DNA, the CDR3 is TGTGCCAGCAGTTGGGGACAGGGCGAGCAGTACTTC. Amino acid sequence: CASSWGQGEQYF. The rearrangement uses TRBV12-3 or TRBV12-4 and TRBJ2-7; 9 bases align to TRBD1. The V and J ends lost 4 bases and 6 bases, in that order; junction bases with no gene match: 1. The CDR3 has 12 amino acids.

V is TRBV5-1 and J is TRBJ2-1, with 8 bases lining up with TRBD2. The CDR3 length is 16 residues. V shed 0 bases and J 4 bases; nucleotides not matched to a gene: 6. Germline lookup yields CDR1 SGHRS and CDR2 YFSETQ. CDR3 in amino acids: CASSLAVTSGYNEQFF. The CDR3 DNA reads TGCGCCAGCAGCTTGGCCGTAACTAGCGGTTACAATGAGCAGTTCTTC.

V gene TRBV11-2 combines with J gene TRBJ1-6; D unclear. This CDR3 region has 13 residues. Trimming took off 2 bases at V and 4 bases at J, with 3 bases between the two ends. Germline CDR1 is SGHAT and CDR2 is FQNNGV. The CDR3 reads CASSLLYNSPLHF. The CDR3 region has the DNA TGTGCCAGCAGCTTACTATATAATTCACCCCTCCACTTT.

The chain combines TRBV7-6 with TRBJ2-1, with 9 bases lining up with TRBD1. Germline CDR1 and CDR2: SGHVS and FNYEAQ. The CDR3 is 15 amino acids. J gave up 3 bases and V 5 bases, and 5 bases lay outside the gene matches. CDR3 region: CASSPTGGRYNEQFF. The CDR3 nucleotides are TGTGCCAGCAGCCCGACAGGGGGTCGCTACAATGAGCAGTTCTTC.

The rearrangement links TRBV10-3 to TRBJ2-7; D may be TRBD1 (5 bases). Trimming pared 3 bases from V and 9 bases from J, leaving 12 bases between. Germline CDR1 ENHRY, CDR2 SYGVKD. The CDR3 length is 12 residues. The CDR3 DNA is TGTGCCATCAGTGACCCCCAGGGTTGGCAGTACTTC. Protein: CAISDPQGWQYF.

CDR3: CASSPQAGGRRPTQYF. The CDR3 bases are TGTGCCAGCAGTCCACAAGCGGGAGGCCGCCGTCCTACCCAGTACTTC. This chain connects TRBV6-2 or TRBV6-3 to TRBJ2-5, with TRBD2 identical over 9 bases. The CDR3 runs 16 residues. V was clipped by 5 bases and J by 8 bases; unmatched bases: 15. Germline assignment: CDR1 MNHEY and CDR2 SVGEGT.

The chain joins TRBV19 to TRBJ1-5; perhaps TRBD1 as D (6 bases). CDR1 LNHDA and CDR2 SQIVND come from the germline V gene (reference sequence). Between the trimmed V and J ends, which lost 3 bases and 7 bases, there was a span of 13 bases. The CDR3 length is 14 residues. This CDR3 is CASSIGGARQPQHF. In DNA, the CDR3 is TGTGCCAGTAGTATTGGGGGGGCGCGGCAGCCCCAGCATTTT.

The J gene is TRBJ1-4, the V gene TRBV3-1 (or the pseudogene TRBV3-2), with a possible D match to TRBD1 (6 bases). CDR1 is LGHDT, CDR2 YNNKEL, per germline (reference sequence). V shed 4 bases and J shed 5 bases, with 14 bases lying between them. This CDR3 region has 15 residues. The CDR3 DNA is TGTGCCAGCAGCCCAACAGGGAGCCCAAATGAAAAACTGTTTTTT. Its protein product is CASSPTGSPNEKLFF.

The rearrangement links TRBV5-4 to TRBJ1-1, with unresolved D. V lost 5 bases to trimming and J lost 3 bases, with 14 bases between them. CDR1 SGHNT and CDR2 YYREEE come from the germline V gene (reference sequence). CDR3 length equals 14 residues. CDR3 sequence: CASSRGGRDTEAFF. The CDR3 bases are TGTGCCAGCAGTCGGGGAGGGCGGGACACTGAAGCTTTCTTT.

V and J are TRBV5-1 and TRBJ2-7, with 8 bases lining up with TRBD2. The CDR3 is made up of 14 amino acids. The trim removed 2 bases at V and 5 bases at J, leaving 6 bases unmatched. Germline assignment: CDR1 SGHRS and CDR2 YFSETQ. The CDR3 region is CASSFLSGIDEQYF. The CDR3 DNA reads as TGCGCCAGCAGCTTCCTTAGCGGGATCGACGAGCAGTACTTC.

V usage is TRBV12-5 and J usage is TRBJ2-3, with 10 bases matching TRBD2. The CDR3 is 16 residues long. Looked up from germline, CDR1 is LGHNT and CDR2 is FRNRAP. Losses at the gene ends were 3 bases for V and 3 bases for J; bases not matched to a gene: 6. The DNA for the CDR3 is TGTGCTAGTGGTTTAGCTAGCGGGAGTCAGACAGATACGCAGTATTTT. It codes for CASGLASGSQTDTQYF.

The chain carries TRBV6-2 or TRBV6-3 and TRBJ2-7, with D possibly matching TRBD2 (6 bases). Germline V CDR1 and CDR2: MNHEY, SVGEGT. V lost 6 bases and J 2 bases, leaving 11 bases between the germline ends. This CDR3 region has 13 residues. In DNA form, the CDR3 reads TGTGCCAGCAGCGCGCCGGGGGCCTACGAGCAGTACTTC. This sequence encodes CASSAPGAYEQYF.

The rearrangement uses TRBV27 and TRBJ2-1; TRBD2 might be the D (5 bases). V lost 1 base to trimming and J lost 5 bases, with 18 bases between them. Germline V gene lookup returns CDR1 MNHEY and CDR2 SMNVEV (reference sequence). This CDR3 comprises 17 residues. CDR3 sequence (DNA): TGTGCCAGCAGTTTATGGGCCGGGGTGGACCTTGACAATGAGCAGTTCTTC. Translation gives CASSLWAGVDLDNEQFF.

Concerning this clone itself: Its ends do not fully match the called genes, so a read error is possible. CDR3 sequence reads: CASREGQGTYEQYF. The CDR3 coding sequence is TGTGCCAGCAGGGAAGGACAGGGTACTTACGAGCAGTACTTC. The chain uses TRBV2 and TRBJ2-7; 8 nucleotides line up with TRBD1. This CDR3 is built from 14 residues. Germline V gene lookup returns CDR1 SNHLY and CDR2 FYNNEI.

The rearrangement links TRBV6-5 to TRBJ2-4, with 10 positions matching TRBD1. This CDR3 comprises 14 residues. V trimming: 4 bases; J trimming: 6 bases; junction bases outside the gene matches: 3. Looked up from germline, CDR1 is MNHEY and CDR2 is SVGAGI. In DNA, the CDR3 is TGTGCCAGCAGTTCGACAGGGGGCGCAAACATTCAGTACTTC. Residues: CASSSTGGANIQYF.

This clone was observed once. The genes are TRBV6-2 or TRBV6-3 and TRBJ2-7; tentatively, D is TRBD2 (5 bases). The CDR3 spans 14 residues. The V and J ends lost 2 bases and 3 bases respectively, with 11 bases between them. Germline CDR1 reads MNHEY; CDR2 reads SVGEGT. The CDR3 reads CASSYVPSLYEQYF. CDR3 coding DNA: TGTGCCAGCAGTTACGTTCCTAGCCTCTACGAGCAGTACTTC.

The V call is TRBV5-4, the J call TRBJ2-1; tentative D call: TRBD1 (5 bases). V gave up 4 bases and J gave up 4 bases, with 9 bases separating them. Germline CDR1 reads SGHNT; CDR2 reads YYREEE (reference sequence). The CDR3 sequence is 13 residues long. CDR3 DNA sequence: TGTGCCAGCAGCCGCGACAGTTACAATGAGCAGTTCTTC. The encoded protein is CASSRDSYNEQFF.

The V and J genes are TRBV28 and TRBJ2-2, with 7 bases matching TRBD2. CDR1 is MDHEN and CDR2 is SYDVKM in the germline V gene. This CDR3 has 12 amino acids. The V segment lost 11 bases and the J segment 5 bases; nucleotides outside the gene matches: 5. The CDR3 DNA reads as TGTGCCGGGGGGGGTGTAACCGGGGAGCTGTTTTTT. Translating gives CAGGGVTGELFF. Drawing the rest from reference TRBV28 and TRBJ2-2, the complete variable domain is DVKVTQSSRYLVKRTGEKVFLECVQDMDHENMFWYRQDPGLGLRLIYFSYDVKMKEKGDIPEGYSVSREKKERFSLILESASTNQTSMYLCAGGGVTGELFFGEGSRLTVL.

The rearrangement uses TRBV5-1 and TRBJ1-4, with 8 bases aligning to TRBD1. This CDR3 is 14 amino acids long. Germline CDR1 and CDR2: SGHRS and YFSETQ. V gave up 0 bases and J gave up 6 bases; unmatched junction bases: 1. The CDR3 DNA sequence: TGCGCCAGCAGCTTGGTGGGACAGGATGAAAAACTGTTTTTT. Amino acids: CASSLVGQDEKLFF.

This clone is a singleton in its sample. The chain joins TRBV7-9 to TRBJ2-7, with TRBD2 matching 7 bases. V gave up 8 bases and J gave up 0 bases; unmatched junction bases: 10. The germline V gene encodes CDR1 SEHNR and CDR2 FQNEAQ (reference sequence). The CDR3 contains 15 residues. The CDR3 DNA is TGTGCCAGCCGTAGTCTAGCGGAAATCTCCTACGAGCAGTACTTC. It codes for CASRSLAEISYEQYF.